What follows are 7 T cell receptor beta chains derived from one specimen sequenced in a study of glioma-infiltrating T cells after dendritic cell vaccination. Assay: immunoSEQ multiplex PCR; the TCRdb copy retains only in-frame clones and omits some. The data hold roughly 100,000 clones, with about four fifths observed a single time. Here the sequenced sample was blood, taken before dendritic cell vaccination. Receptors originate from a human donor with glioblastoma.

This clone has a single count. The chain links TRBV4-2 to TRBJ1-1; D gene unclear. V shed 2 bases and J shed 2 bases, with 12 bases lying between them. Per the germline V gene, CDR1 is LGHNA and CDR2 is YNFKEQ. CDR3 size: 15 residues. The CDR3 here is CASSQPTRGNTEAFF. In nucleotides, the CDR3 is TGTGCCAGCAGCCAACCTACACGGGGAAACACTGAAGCTTTCTTT.

This rearrangement joins TRBV5-6 to TRBJ2-5; 8 bases line up with TRBD1. V shed 5 bases, J shed 1 base, and the junction held 10 bases outside the gene matches. This CDR3 is 16 amino acids long. From germline, CDR1 is SGHDT and CDR2 YYEEEE. CDR3 sequence (DNA): TGTGCCAGCAGATTCAGGGGGACAGGCCCCCAAGAGACCCAGTACTTC. It translates to CASRFRGTGPQETQYF. Supplemented by reference TRBV5-6 and TRBJ2-5, the full variable domain reads DAGVTQSPTHLIKTRGQQVTLRCSPKSGHDTVSWYQQALGQGPQFIFQYYEEEERQRGNFPDRFSGHQFPNYSSELNVNALLLGDSALYLCASRFRGTGPQETQYFGPGTRLLVL.

The chain combines TRBV5-1 with TRBJ2-1, with 8 bases fitting TRBD2. The V gene end was trimmed by 9 bases and the J gene end by 0 bases; junction bases not matched to a gene: 11. CDR3 length: 16 amino acids. Per germline, CDR1 SGHRS and CDR2 YFSETQ. The CDR3 loop reads CANLHWRGVSYNEQFF. Here the CDR3 DNA reads TGCGCCAACCTACACTGGCGGGGGGTCTCCTACAATGAGCAGTTCTTC.

The V call is TRBV6-4, the J call TRBJ1-1; D might be TRBD1 (5 bases). Germline CDR1 and CDR2: MRHNA and SNTAGT. The V and J ends lost 0 bases and 5 bases respectively, with 13 bases between them. This CDR3 is built from 15 residues. CDR3 coding DNA: TGTGCCAGCAGTGACTCGATCGGGGGGGGAACTGAAGCTTTCTTT. Translation: CASSDSIGGGTEAFF.

The V call is TRBV7-2, the J call TRBJ2-3, with 7 bases lining up with TRBD2. The CDR3 has 13 amino acids. CDR1 and CDR2 from the germline V gene are SGHTA and FQGNSA. V was clipped by 3 bases and J by 5 bases; unmatched bases: 2. CDR3 protein: CASSLGLRDTQYF. CDR3 DNA sequence: TGTGCCAGCAGCTTGGGACTAAGAGATACGCAGTATTTT.

The gene calls are TRBV7-2 and TRBJ2-5; 13 nucleotides match TRBD2. V shed 3 bases and J 1 base; nucleotides not matched to a gene: 8. CDR3 size: 18 residues. The V gene's germline CDR1 is SGHTA and CDR2 FQGNSA. CDR3 protein: CASSFVSGTSGAQETQYF. The DNA of the CDR3 is TGTGCCAGCAGCTTCGTCTCCGGGACTAGCGGGGCCCAAGAGACCCAGTACTTC.

The rearrangement links TRBV4-3 to TRBJ2-1; 8 positions match TRBD1. Germline lookup yields CDR1 LGHNA and CDR2 YSLEER. This CDR3 contains 15 residues. V dropped 4 bases and J dropped 7; count of bases not matched to a gene: 9. The CDR3: CASSLGQGIANEQFF. CDR3 DNA: TGCGCCAGCAGCCTAGGACAGGGAATTGCAAATGAGCAGTTCTTC.